The 22 T cell receptor beta chains below all came from one sample that was sequenced in a study of neoadjuvant anti-PD-1 for oral cavity cancer. Repertoires were generated with immunoSEQ multiplex PCR, while TCRdb's copy carries only in-frame clones and drops some. The profile shows approximately 4,300 clones, 58% of them singletons. Sequencing used tumor tissue, obtained before nivolumab (anti-PD-1) treatment. Receptor source: a person aged 35 to 85 with oral cavity squamous cell carcinoma.

The J gene is TRBJ1-2, the V gene TRBV27; TRBD1 might be the D (5 bases). This CDR3 is 14 amino acids long. Germline-derived CDR1 and CDR2 are MNHEY and SMNVEV (reference sequence). V lost 6 bases and J lost 7, with 18 bases in between. CDR3 sequence reads: CASSYVGEGSGYTF. CDR3 bases: TGTGCCAGCAGCTACGTAGGGGAGGGCAGTGGCTACACCTTC.

J is TRBJ2-7 and V is TRBV18; 8 bases align to TRBD1. CDR3 length equals 15 residues. V shed 4 bases and J 4 bases; nucleotides not matched to a gene: 9. Germline values: CDR1 KGHSH, CDR2 LQKENI. CDR3 bases: TGTGCCAGCTCACAAACAGGGGGAAGGGGTTACGAGCAGTACTTC. This translates into CASSQTGGRGYEQYF. The entire variable domain, with the rest obtained from reference TRBV18 and TRBJ2-7, is as follows: NAGVMQNPRHLVRRRGQEARLRCSPMKGHSHVYWYRQLPEEGLKFMVYLQKENIIDESGMPKERFSAEFPKEGPSILRIQQVVRGDSAAYFCASSQTGGRGYEQYFGPGTRLTVT.

The chain has TRBV7-2 and TRBJ2-1; D not certain. This CDR3 is 11 amino acids long. The germline CDR1 and CDR2 sequences are SGHTA and FQGNSA. V lost 5 bases, J lost 4 bases, and 3 bases lay in between. CDR3 protein: CASSGYNEQFF. DNA of the CDR3: TGTGCCAGCAGCGGTTACAATGAGCAGTTCTTC.

V is TRBV28 and J is TRBJ1-2; the match to TRBD1 covers 8 bases. Trimming at V came to 5 bases and at J to 3 bases, leaving 8 bases not matched to a gene. Per the germline V gene, CDR1 is MDHEN and CDR2 is SYDVKM. The CDR3 is 15 amino acids. The CDR3 is CASSPGQGRDYGYTF. The DNA of the CDR3 is TGTGCCAGCAGTCCTGGACAGGGCCGGGACTATGGCTACACCTTC.

The chain has TRBV6-1 and TRBJ2-3; 11 bases are a match to TRBD2. CDR1 and CDR2 (germline): MNHNS, SASEGT. V lost 3 bases and J lost 4; bases outside the gene matches: 3. The CDR3 runs to 15 residues. CDR3 sequence reads: CASSELAGGSDTQYF. The CDR3 DNA sequence: TGTGCCAGCAGTGAGCTAGCGGGAGGATCAGATACGCAGTATTTT.

V usage is TRBV30 and J usage is TRBJ1-6; a weak D match, TRBD1 (5 bases). Germline V gene lookup returns CDR1 GTSNPN and CDR2 SVGIG (reference sequence). Trimming left V 1 base short and J 0 bases short, with 13 bases between. This CDR3 has 17 residues. The CDR3: CAWSGGTRSSYNSPLHF. For the CDR3, the DNA is TGTGCCTGGAGTGGGGGGACCCGAAGCTCCTATAATTCACCCCTCCACTTT.

This chain uses TRBV2 with TRBJ2-3, with D tentatively TRBD2 (5 bases). V was pared by 3 bases and J by 2 bases, with 12 bases between. This CDR3 has 15 amino acids. Germline lookup yields CDR1 SNHLY and CDR2 FYNNEI. The CDR3 loop reads CASSDSAELTDTQYF. The CDR3, as DNA: TGTGCCAGCAGTGATAGCGCGGAACTCACAGATACGCAGTATTTT.

Only a few counts were recorded for this clone. The J gene is TRBJ1-1, the V gene TRBV6-1; 7 positions agree with TRBD1. CDR3 length: 14 amino acids. Per the germline V gene, CDR1 is MNHNS and CDR2 is SASEGT. The J segment lost 4 bases and the V segment lost 6 bases, leaving 8 bases of the junction unmatched. CDR3 nucleotides: TGTGCCAGCAGCACCGGGACAGCGACCACTGAAGCTTTCTTT. Encoded protein: CASSTGTATTEAFF.

J is TRBJ2-1 and V is TRBV14; 7 bases align to TRBD1. This CDR3 contains 14 residues. Germline trimming cut 0 bases from V and 12 bases from J; bases unmatched to any gene: 8. The germline gives CDR1 SGHDN, CDR2 FVKESK. CDR3 bases: TGTGCCAGCAGCCAAGATCGGGGACAGAGTTGGCAGTTCTTC. This sequence encodes CASSQDRGQSWQFF.

The V and J genes are TRBV10-1 and TRBJ1-6, with D unclear. Trimming stripped 4 bases from V and 9 bases from J, with 7 bases between. Germline lookup yields CDR1 WNHNN and CDR2 SYGVQD (reference sequence). The CDR3 runs to 12 residues. The DNA of the CDR3 is TGCGCCAGCAGTGTAAGGCGTTCACCCCTCCACTTT. This translates into CASSVRRSPLHF.

V and J are TRBV21-1 and TRBJ1-1; the table's D gene call, TRBD1, was not cross checked with the DNA. TRBV21-1 is classified as a pseudogene. The CDR3 totals 16 residues. The CDR3, as DNA: TGTGCCAGCAGCACCCGGACAGGGGGCGAGGGCACTGAAGCTTTCTTT. Protein product: CASSTRTGGEGTEAFF.

This clone was picked up a small number of times. J is TRBJ1-1 and V is TRBV10-3; D possibly corresponds to TRBD1 (5 bases). CDR1 is ENHRY and CDR2 is SYGVKD in the germline V gene. Trimming pared 6 bases from V and 3 bases from J, leaving 11 bases between. This CDR3 contains 13 residues. The chain's CDR3 is CAIRGEWDTEAFF. In nucleotides, the CDR3 is TGTGCCATCAGGGGGGAATGGGACACTGAAGCTTTCTTT.

The CDR3 DNA is TGTGCCAGTAGTATCTTGCCGGGACTAGCGGTAGAGCAGTACTTC. Translated, it gives CASSILPGLAVEQYF. The chain couples TRBV19 to TRBJ2-7; 11 bases align to TRBD2. Trimming removed 3 bases from V and 7 bases from J; junction bases left unmatched: 8. The CDR3 loop spans 15 amino acids. CDR1 is LNHDA and CDR2 is SQIVND in the germline V gene (reference sequence).

V usage is TRBV7-9 and J usage is TRBJ2-5; D remains unclear. Germline lookup yields CDR1 SEHNR and CDR2 FQNEAQ (reference sequence). The CDR3 sequence is 14 residues long. The V end was cut by 1 base, the J end by 2 bases, with 8 bases between. The CDR3, as DNA: TGTGCCAGCAGCTTAGTATCCGGACAAGAGACCCAGTACTTC. As protein: CASSLVSGQETQYF.

This clone appeared a few times. The chain uses TRBV27 and TRBJ2-7; D not certain. The germline V and J ends were trimmed by 4 bases and 7 bases, with 11 bases remaining between them. The CDR3 sequence is 12 residues long. Germline V gene lookup returns CDR1 MNHEY and CDR2 SMNVEV (reference sequence). The CDR3 nucleotides read TGTGCCAGCAGTTCCTCCAACCGGGAGCAGTACTTC. Amino acid sequence: CASSSSNREQYF.

The chain recombines TRBV4-1 with TRBJ2-3; D not certain. This CDR3 is built from 16 residues. Trimming cost V 0 bases and J 0 bases, with 10 bases left between them. From germline, CDR1 is MGHRA and CDR2 YSYEKL. The CDR3 is CASSQESERSTDTQYF. CDR3 DNA sequence: TGCGCCAGCAGCCAAGAGTCAGAACGGAGCACAGATACGCAGTATTTT.

The sample holds a few counts of this clone. V gene TRBV7-6 combines with J gene TRBJ2-2; D may be TRBD2 (6 bases). Germline loops: CDR1 SGHVS, CDR2 FNYEAQ. V gave up 6 bases and J gave up 0 bases, with 14 bases separating them. This CDR3 has 16 residues. The CDR3 DNA reads TGTGCCAGCAGTCCATACGGGACTGCGAACACCGGGGAGCTGTTTTTT. This sequence encodes CASSPYGTANTGELFF.

This clone was seen only a few times. CDR3 DNA sequence: TGTGCCAGCAGTGAACCCTACGAGCAGTACTTC. It is translated as CASSEPYEQYF. The rearrangement uses TRBV2 and TRBJ2-7; no clear D. The V and J ends lost 2 bases and 2 bases respectively, with 1 base between them. Germline-derived CDR1 and CDR2 are SNHLY and FYNNEI. The CDR3 totals 11 residues.

In this sample, this clone turned up once. J is TRBJ1-5 and V is TRBV18, with 8 bases matching TRBD1. In germline, CDR1 is KGHSH, CDR2 LQKENI. The CDR3 runs 15 residues. V lost 2 bases, J lost 4 bases, and 4 bases stayed unmatched. The CDR3 bases are TGTGCCAGCTCACCAGCAACAGGGGGAAATCAGCCCCAGCATTTT. Translation: CASSPATGGNQPQHF.

V and J are TRBV11-2 and TRBJ2-5; 8 positions agree with TRBD2. The DNA end favors TRBJ2-7, so the J call may be wrong. Germline assignment: CDR1 SGHAT and CDR2 FQNNGV. The CDR3 extends over 18 amino acids. The DNA for the CDR3 is TGTGCCAGCAGCTCTATTAGGCCCGGACTAGCCGGGAACTACGAGCAGTACTTC. Translation: CASSSIRPGLAGNYEQYF.

This sequence joins TRBV6-5 and TRBJ1-5; D unresolved. V lost 5 bases and J lost 1, with 12 bases in between. Per germline, CDR1 MNHEY and CDR2 SVGAGI. The CDR3 length is 15 residues. CDR3: CASSPAGVSNQPQHF. The CDR3 DNA is TGTGCCAGCAGTCCCGCCGGGGTAAGCAATCAGCCCCAGCATTTT.

This clone was observed a few times. The V gene is TRBV5-1, the J gene TRBJ2-6; D is unclear. The CDR3 covers 14 residues. Trimming pared 5 bases from V and 3 bases from J, leaving 9 bases between. Germline CDR1 and CDR2: SGHRS and YFSETQ. The CDR3 is CASRLVGGANVLTF. The CDR3, as DNA: TGCGCCAGCAGATTAGTGGGTGGGGCCAACGTCCTGACTTTC.